This entry is about one TCR beta chain. The antigen is unknown. This entry belongs to a study of T cells in narcolepsy. On the study more broadly: Donors had narcolepsy type 1 or type 2, or were healthy controls. The study, taken as a whole, reports: Comparing one patient's CSF and blood CD4+ clonotypes highlighted HCRT- and TRIB2-specific autoreactive clonotypes.

Only in-frame clones appear in the TCRdb table, and some are missing; sequencing was by immunoSEQ multiplex PCR. This table holds tens of thousands of clones, 75% to 90% found once. The CDR3 has 15 residues. Trimming took 4 bases from V and 1 from J, leaving 13 bases between them. Germline V gives CDR1 KGHSH, CDR2 LQKENI. Sequenced sample: CD45RA- memory CD4+ T cells from PBMCs. The V and J genes are TRBV18 and TRBJ1-1; D possibly corresponds to TRBD1 (5 bases). This TCR derives from a human donor with narcolepsy. The CDR3 here is CASSLGEGSNTEAFF. As DNA, the CDR3 is TGTGCCAGCTCACTGGGGGAGGGCTCGAACACTGAAGCTTTCTTT.